This TCR beta chain was obtained from a study of T-cell reconstitution after alpha-beta-depleted transplantation in children. The CDR3 covers 16 residues. Trimming took off 1 base at V and 2 bases at J, with 15 bases between the two ends. This clonotype was recorded many times. Its antigen remains unknown. It was with unique molecular identifiers that the TCRbeta library was prepared. TCRdb analysed the PCR reads with MiXCR anew, one entry per CDR3 protein. This repertoire shows 450,000 to 600,000 distinct CDR3 sequences, approximately 10% found once; its top ten account for 2% to 2.5%. Study-wide points: There were some patients whose high TCRbeta diversity at day 60 came from surviving recipient T cells and thymic progenitors.

The clonotype was recovered from a child aged 2 to 10 with inherited bone marrow failure, due to receive a stem cell transplant. The chain is built from TRBV12-3 or TRBV12-4 and TRBJ2-7; tentative D call: TRBD2 (5 bases). Sequenced here: PBMCs, sampled before TCRalphabeta/CD19-depleted stem cell transplant. The CDR3: CASSLVGERATYEQYF. The CDR3 nucleotides read TGTGCCAGCAGTTTAGTCGGGGAACGGGCTACCTACGAGCAGTACTTC.